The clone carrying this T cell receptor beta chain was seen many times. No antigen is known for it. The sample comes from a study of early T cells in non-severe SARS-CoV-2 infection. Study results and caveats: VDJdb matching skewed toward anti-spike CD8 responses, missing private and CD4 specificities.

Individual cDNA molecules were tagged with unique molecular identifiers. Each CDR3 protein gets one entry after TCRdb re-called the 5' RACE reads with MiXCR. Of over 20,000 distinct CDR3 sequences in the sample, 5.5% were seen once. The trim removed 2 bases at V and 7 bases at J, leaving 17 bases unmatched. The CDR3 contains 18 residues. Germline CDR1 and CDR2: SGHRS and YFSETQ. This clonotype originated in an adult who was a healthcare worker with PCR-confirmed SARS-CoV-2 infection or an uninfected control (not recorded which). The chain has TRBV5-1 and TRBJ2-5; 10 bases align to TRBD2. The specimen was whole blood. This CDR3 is CASSFAMASGGQEGTQYF. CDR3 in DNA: TGCGCCAGCAGCTTTGCCATGGCTAGCGGGGGTCAGGAGGGGACCCAGTACTTC.